The 32 T cell receptor beta chains below all came from one sample that was sequenced in a study of T cell changes during pregnancy in multiple sclerosis. Method: immunoSEQ multiplex PCR; TCRdb's copy keeps in-frame clones and lacks some. The sample consists of some 38,000 clones, nearly 90% of them appearing once. This sample comprised CD4+ T cells from peripheral blood mononuclear cells, obtained in the second trimester of pregnancy. The origin of the receptors is a female donor with multiple sclerosis, enrolled in a pregnancy study.

This chain joins TRBV11-2 and TRBJ2-7; tentatively, D is TRBD2 (6 bases). V shed 3 bases and J shed 6 bases, with 12 bases lying between them. The germline V gene has CDR1 SGHAT and CDR2 FQNNGV. The CDR3 extends over 13 amino acids. CDR3 residues: CASSFNYGSEQYF. CDR3 nucleotides: TGTGCCAGCAGCTTCAATTACGGGAGCGAGCAGTACTTC.

This clone appeared a single time. The rearrangement links TRBV4-3 to TRBJ2-3, with 12 bases matching TRBD2. Germline trimming cut 1 base from V and 5 bases from J; bases unmatched to any gene: 4. The CDR3 is made up of 16 amino acids. Per germline, CDR1 LGHNA and CDR2 YSLEER. This chain's CDR3 is CASSQGTSGILDTQYF. In nucleotides, the CDR3 is TGCGCCAGCAGCCAAGGGACTAGCGGGATTTTAGATACGCAGTATTTT.

The CDR3 bases are TGTGCCAGTAGTTTTAGTCTAGCGGGAGGAGCGAACACCGGGGAGCTGTTTTTT. Its translation is CASSFSLAGGANTGELFF. The chain joins TRBV19 to TRBJ2-2; 11 nucleotides align to TRBD2. CDR3 length: 18 residues. Per the germline V gene, CDR1 is LNHDA and CDR2 is SQIVND (reference sequence). The ends lost 5 bases at V and 0 bases at J; junction bases unmatched: 8.

This chain joins TRBV29-1 and TRBJ1-3; D not resolved. Looked up from germline, CDR1 is SQVTM and CDR2 is ANQGSEA. The CDR3 length is 13 residues. V lost 5 bases, J lost 0 bases, and 8 bases lay in between. CDR3 residues: CSVSAVSGNTIYF. In DNA, the CDR3 is TGCAGCGTTTCGGCGGTCTCTGGAAACACCATATATTTT.

There are a few counts of this clone. J is TRBJ2-1 and V is TRBV15; TRBD2 agrees at 9 bases. Germline-derived CDR1 and CDR2 are LNHNV and YYDKDF (reference sequence). V lost 7 bases, J lost 2 bases, and 6 bases stayed unmatched. The CDR3 sequence is 15 residues long. CDR3 sequence (DNA): TGTGCCACCAAACACCTAGCGGGAACCTACAATGAGCAGTTCTTC. Protein product: CATKHLAGTYNEQFF.

V gene TRBV6-5 combines with J gene TRBJ2-3; D not resolved. V lost 5 bases to trimming and J lost 0 bases, with 6 bases between them. The CDR3 runs to 13 residues. Germline lookup yields CDR1 MNHEY and CDR2 SVGAGI. The CDR3 DNA reads TGTGCCAGCAGTCTCGTTAGCACAGATACGCAGTATTTT. Its protein is CASSLVSTDTQYF.

The rearrangement links TRBV29-1 to TRBJ1-3; 9 nucleotides align to TRBD1. This CDR3 has 13 amino acids. The V and J ends lost 7 bases and 4 bases, in that order; junction bases with no gene match: 5. Germline CDR1 is SQVTM and CDR2 is ANQGSEA. CDR3 sequence (DNA): TGCAGCGCTACCGGGACAGGGGGAAACACCATATATTTT. As protein: CSATGTGGNTIYF.

The chain combines TRBV30 with TRBJ1-5, with 7 bases aligning to TRBD1. V was pared by 2 bases and J by 4 bases, with 11 bases of the junction left unmatched. Germline values: CDR1 GTSNPN, CDR2 SVGIG (reference sequence). The CDR3 consists of 16 residues. This CDR3 reads CAWSTETGRSNQPQHF. CDR3 nucleotide sequence: TGTGCCTGGAGTACCGAGACAGGGCGGTCAAATCAGCCCCAGCATTTT.

The V and J genes are TRBV7-2 and TRBJ2-5; possible D gene TRBD2, 5 bases. CDR1 and CDR2 from the germline V gene are SGHTA and FQGNSA. V was shortened by 1 base and J by 1 base, with 10 bases between the two germline ends. This CDR3 spans 15 amino acids. The CDR3 DNA reads TGTGCCAGCAGCTTAGGACTACCTTCCCAAGAGACCCAGTACTTC. Protein sequence: CASSLGLPSQETQYF.

The chain recombines TRBV7-3 with TRBJ2-7; TRBD2 matches at 7 bases. V lost 5 bases to trimming and J lost 7 bases; unmatched junction nucleotides: 14. From germline, CDR1 is SGHTA and CDR2 FQGTGA. The CDR3 has 15 residues. The CDR3 here is CASSPTGTTFYEQYF. The CDR3 DNA is TGTGCCAGCAGCCCGACCGGGACTACCTTTTATGAGCAGTACTTC.

V is TRBV2 and J is TRBJ2-7; D might be TRBD1 (5 bases). The germline CDR1 and CDR2 sequences are SNHLY and FYNNEI. The CDR3 contains 12 residues. V dropped 8 bases and J dropped 6 bases, with 14 bases sitting between them. CDR3 DNA: TGTGCCAGCGGAAGTCAGGGTGTCGAGCAGTACTTC. As protein: CASGSQGVEQYF.

The V gene is TRBV18, the J gene TRBJ2-1, with D tentatively TRBD2 (6 bases). Germline V lookup: CDR1 KGHSH, CDR2 LQKENI. V was trimmed by 0 bases and J by 4 bases, leaving 7 bases between them. The CDR3 totals 14 residues. The CDR3, as DNA: TGTGCCAGCTCACCACCTGCGGGGTACAATGAGCAGTTCTTC. Protein product: CASSPPAGYNEQFF.

The chain combines TRBV7-2 with TRBJ2-5; TRBD1 agrees at 11 bases. V shed 3 bases and J 5 bases; nucleotides not matched to a gene: 11. The CDR3 extends over 17 amino acids. Per the germline V gene, CDR1 is SGHTA and CDR2 is FQGNSA. CDR3 sequence (DNA): TGTGCCAGCAGCTTGGACAGGGGGCGCCTAACCACCGAGACCCAGTACTTC. This codes for CASSLDRGRLTTETQYF.

The chain recombines TRBV27 with TRBJ1-5; the D is unclear. This CDR3 has 19 amino acids. From germline, CDR1 is MNHEY and CDR2 SMNVEV (reference sequence). Trimming removed 10 bases from V and 4 bases from J, with 32 bases in between. DNA of the CDR3: TGTGCCACCGCGTGCCCGAACCGACTGATTTCGGGTTGGAATCAGCCCCAGCATTTT. This gives the protein CATACPNRLISGWNQPQHF.

The rearrangement links TRBV2 to TRBJ1-1; no clear D. Germline V gives CDR1 SNHLY, CDR2 FYNNEI. This CDR3 contains 13 residues. V dropped 2 bases and J dropped 1 base, with 5 bases sitting between them. CDR3 residues: CASSESPNTEAFF. The DNA of the CDR3 is TGTGCCAGCAGTGAAAGCCCGAACACTGAAGCTTTCTTT.

This clone turned up a few times. The V gene is TRBV28, the J gene TRBJ1-1; unclear D gene. V lost 2 bases and J lost 6, with 10 bases in between. The CDR3 has 13 residues. Germline CDR1 and CDR2: MDHEN and SYDVKM. CDR3 protein: CASSLSTDAEAFF. The CDR3 nucleotides read TGTGCCAGCAGTTTAAGTACAGACGCTGAAGCTTTCTTT. Based on the CDR3 plus reference TRBV28 and TRBJ1-1, the full variable domain is DVKVTQSSRYLVKRTGEKVFLECVQDMDHENMFWYRQDPGLGLRLIYFSYDVKMKEKGDIPEGYSVSREKKERFSLILESASTNQTSMYLCASSLSTDAEAFFGQGTRLTVV.

The rearrangement links TRBV28 to TRBJ1-5; D perhaps matches TRBD1 (6 bases). Per germline, CDR1 MDHEN and CDR2 SYDVKM. Trimming removed 8 bases at V and 0 bases at J, with 20 bases between. There are 17 residues in the CDR3. The CDR3 spells CASVRTDLYDSNQPQHF. CDR3 DNA: TGTGCCAGCGTCCGGACAGATTTATATGATAGCAATCAGCCCCAGCATTTT.

The CDR3 loop is CASSQRKSTGELFF. Written as DNA, the CDR3 is TGCGCCAGCAGCCAGCGAAAGTCGACCGGGGAGCTGTTTTTT. The genes are TRBV4-3 and TRBJ2-2; D is undetermined. V dropped 3 bases and J dropped 5 bases, with 10 bases sitting between them. The V gene's germline CDR1 is LGHNA and CDR2 YSLEER. This CDR3 has 14 amino acids.

V and J are TRBV5-1 and TRBJ2-7; tentative D call: TRBD2 (5 bases). The CDR3 has 13 amino acids. The V end was cut by 5 bases, the J end by 3 bases, with 12 bases between. CDR1 SGHRS and CDR2 YFSETQ come from the germline V gene. CDR3 sequence: CASSSGLNYEQYF. The CDR3 coding sequence is TGCGCCAGCAGTTCCGGACTGAACTACGAGCAGTACTTC.

The chain employs TRBV28 and TRBJ1-1; 11 bases agree with TRBD1. J was trimmed by 0 bases and V by 6 bases; bases with no gene match: 6. The germline V gene encodes CDR1 MDHEN and CDR2 SYDVKM. The CDR3 length is 16 residues. The CDR3 here is CASSYRTGGMNTEAFF. In DNA form, the CDR3 reads TGTGCCAGCAGCTACCGGACAGGGGGCATGAACACTGAAGCTTTCTTT.

The chain employs TRBV7-9 and TRBJ2-7, with a possible D match to TRBD1 (7 bases). Germline CDR1 SEHNR, CDR2 FQNEAQ (reference sequence). This CDR3 has 15 amino acids. Between the trimmed V and J ends, which lost 4 bases and 3 bases, there was a span of 16 bases. CDR3 protein: CASSSEAGQSYEQYF. The CDR3 region has the DNA TGTGCCAGCAGCTCTGAGGCGGGACAGAGCTACGAGCAGTACTTC.

This clone was observed a handful of times. CDR3 amino acids: CASSLVGSTGELFF. DNA of the CDR3: TGTGCCAGCAGCTTAGTCGGTTCCACCGGGGAGCTGTTTTTT. The chain recombines TRBV7-9 with TRBJ2-2; D uncertain. The CDR3 sequence is 14 residues long. Deletions cut 1 base from V and 4 bases from J, with 7 bases between. The germline V gene encodes CDR1 SEHNR and CDR2 FQNEAQ (reference sequence).

This chain links TRBV4-2 with TRBJ2-3; 8 nucleotides line up with TRBD2. Germline V gives CDR1 LGHNA, CDR2 YNFKEQ. The CDR3 has 18 amino acids. J gave up 0 bases and V 0 bases, and 8 bases lay outside the gene matches. The chain's CDR3 is CASSQEYQREWSTDTQYF. The CDR3 DNA sequence: TGTGCCAGCAGCCAAGAGTACCAGCGGGAGTGGAGCACAGATACGCAGTATTTT.

V gene TRBV6-1 combines with J gene TRBJ2-1; D might be TRBD2 (5 bases). V was pared by 2 bases and J by 7 bases, with 15 bases between. CDR1 MNHNS and CDR2 SASEGT come from the germline V gene. The CDR3 extends over 15 amino acids. Here the CDR3 reads CASSELWEFSNEQFF. The CDR3 DNA reads TGTGCCAGCAGTGAACTGTGGGAGTTCTCGAATGAGCAGTTCTTC.

The genes are TRBV6-1 and TRBJ1-4; D gene uncertain. V was clipped by 6 bases and J by 8 bases, with 13 bases between them. Germline CDR1 MNHNS, CDR2 SASEGT. The CDR3 contains 13 residues. As DNA, the CDR3 is TGTGCCAGCAGGGGAGGTTTAGGGGAAAAACTGTTTTTT. It is translated as CASRGGLGEKLFF.

This clone was detected a few times. The J gene is TRBJ1-4, the V gene TRBV18; tentatively, D is TRBD1 (6 bases). This CDR3 region has 15 residues. V was shortened by 3 bases and J by 4 bases, with 12 bases between the two germline ends. From germline, CDR1 is KGHSH and CDR2 LQKENI. CDR3 loop: CASSPRQADNEKLFF. The CDR3 DNA follows: TGTGCCAGCTCACCCAGACAGGCCGATAATGAAAAACTGTTTTTT.

CDR3 DNA: TGTGCCATCAGTACGGGAACTAGCTACGAGCAGTACTTC. It is translated as CAISTGTSYEQYF. The chain is built from TRBV10-3 and TRBJ2-7, with a tentative D call TRBD2 (5 bases). CDR1 ENHRY and CDR2 SYGVKD come from the germline V gene. This CDR3 has 13 residues. Trimming took off 5 bases at V and 3 bases at J, with 11 bases between the two ends.

The V gene is TRBV19, the J gene TRBJ1-2; D unclear. The CDR3 has 13 residues. V was pared by 5 bases and J by 3 bases, with 10 bases between. Germline CDR1 LNHDA, CDR2 SQIVND (reference sequence). The CDR3 protein is CASSLQSDYGYTF. CDR3 nucleotide sequence: TGTGCCAGTAGTTTACAGTCAGACTATGGCTACACCTTC.

The chain links TRBV30 to TRBJ1-1, with 7 bases aligning to TRBD1. The V and J ends lost 1 base and 0 bases, in that order; junction bases with no gene match: 8. The CDR3 covers 16 residues. CDR1 and CDR2 from the germline V gene are GTSNPN and SVGIG (reference sequence). The CDR3 reads CAWSEWGTALNTEAFF. DNA for the CDR3: TGTGCCTGGAGTGAGTGGGGGACAGCTCTGAACACTGAAGCTTTCTTT. The full variable domain, its missing parts supplied by reference TRBV30 and TRBJ1-1, is SQTIHQWPATLVQPVGSPLSLECTVEGTSNPNLYWYRQAAGRGLQLLFYSVGIGQISSEVPQNLSASRPQDRQFILSSKKLLLSDSGFYLCAWSEWGTALNTEAFFGQGTRLTVV.

The chain combines TRBV5-1 with TRBJ2-3, with 10 bases matching TRBD1. This CDR3 contains 17 residues. V shed 1 base and J 4 bases; nucleotides not matched to a gene: 9. Germline V lookup: CDR1 SGHRS, CDR2 YFSETQ. CDR3 region: CASSLSTRGQGSDTQYF. CDR3 DNA: TGCGCCAGCAGCTTGAGTACCAGGGGACAGGGGTCAGATACGCAGTATTTT.

This chain connects TRBV6-4 to TRBJ2-1; 14 bases are a match to TRBD2. Trimming at V came to 6 bases and at J to 7 bases, leaving 5 bases not matched to a gene. Germline V gene lookup returns CDR1 MRHNA and CDR2 SNTAGT. This CDR3 contains 15 residues. The CDR3 loop is CASSAGTSGRNEQFF. DNA of the CDR3: TGTGCCAGCAGCGCCGGGACTAGCGGGAGAAATGAGCAGTTCTTC.

The rearrangement links TRBV28 to TRBJ1-5; the D gene is possibly TRBD1 (6 bases). CDR1 MDHEN and CDR2 SYDVKM come from the germline V gene. The CDR3 has 13 residues. The germline V and J ends were trimmed by 3 bases and 6 bases, with 9 bases remaining between them. As DNA, the CDR3 is TGTGCCAGCAGTTTCAGGGGTCCTCAGCCCCAGCATTTT. Translating gives CASSFRGPQPQHF. The full variable domain, in which reference TRBV28 and TRBJ1-5 provide the parts outside the CDR3, is DVKVTQSSRYLVKRTGEKVFLECVQDMDHENMFWYRQDPGLGLRLIYFSYDVKMKEKGDIPEGYSVSREKKERFSLILESASTNQTSMYLCASSFRGPQPQHFGDGTRLSIL.